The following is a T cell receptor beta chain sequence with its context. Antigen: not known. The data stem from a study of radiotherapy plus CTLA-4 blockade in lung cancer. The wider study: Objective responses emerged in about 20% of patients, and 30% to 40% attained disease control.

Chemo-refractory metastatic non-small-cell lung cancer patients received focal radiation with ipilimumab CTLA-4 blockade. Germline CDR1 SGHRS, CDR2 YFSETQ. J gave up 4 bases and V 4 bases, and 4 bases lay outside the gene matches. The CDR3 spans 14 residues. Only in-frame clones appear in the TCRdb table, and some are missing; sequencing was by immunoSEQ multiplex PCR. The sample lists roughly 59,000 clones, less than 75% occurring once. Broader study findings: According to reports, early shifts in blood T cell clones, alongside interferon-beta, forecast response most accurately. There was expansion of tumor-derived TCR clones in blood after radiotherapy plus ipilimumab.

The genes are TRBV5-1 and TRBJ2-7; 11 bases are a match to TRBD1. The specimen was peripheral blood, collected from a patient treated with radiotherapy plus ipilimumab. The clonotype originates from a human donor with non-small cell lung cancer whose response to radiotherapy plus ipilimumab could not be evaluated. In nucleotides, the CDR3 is TGCGCCAGCAGCCCCGGGACAGGGGGTTACGAGCAGTACTTC. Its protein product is CASSPGTGGYEQYF.